The 31 T cell receptor beta chains presented below share a single source sample, sequenced in a study of T-cell reconstitution after alpha-beta-depleted transplantation in children. The TCRbeta library was prepared with unique molecular identifiers. TCRdb recomputed calls from the PCR reads with MiXCR, one row per CDR3 protein. This sample has approximately 800,000 distinct CDR3 sequences, with less than 20% found just once. The input for sequencing was PBMCs, mostly from graft donor cells, taken 360 days after TCRalphabeta/CD19-depleted stem cell transplant. The receptor source for this set is a male patient under 18 who had a stem cell transplant for acute lymphoblastic leukemia, so the T cells may come from the graft donor.

This sequence joins TRBV9 and TRBJ2-1, with 10 bases that match TRBD1. Germline V gene data show CDR1 as SGDLS and CDR2 as YYNGEE. Trimming at V came to 0 bases and at J to 9 bases, leaving 9 bases not matched to a gene. The CDR3 sequence is 16 residues long. The CDR3 loop is CASSVARQGAMGEQFF. The CDR3, as DNA: TGTGCCAGCAGCGTAGCCCGACAGGGGGCGATGGGTGAGCAGTTCTTC.

This clonotype has more than one count but fewer than ten. V usage is TRBV3-1 and J usage is TRBJ1-1; D uncertain. The CDR3 length is 15 residues. Trimming stripped 0 bases from V and 0 bases from J, with 8 bases between. Germline CDR1 is LGHDT and CDR2 is YNNKEL (reference sequence). CDR3 amino acids: CASSQEGRLNTEAFF. In nucleotides, the CDR3 is TGTGCCAGCAGCCAAGAGGGAAGACTGAACACTGAAGCTTTCTTT.

This clonotype turned up a few times. The V call is TRBV11-2, the J call TRBJ1-6; D not certain. V shed 2 bases and J shed 9 bases, with 8 bases lying between them. CDR1 SGHAT and CDR2 FQNNGV come from the germline V gene. The CDR3 has 13 residues. CDR3 DNA sequence: TGTGCCAGCAGCTTATCTTGGGCTTCACCCCTCCACTTT. It yields the protein CASSLSWASPLHF.

This clonotype occurred many times. The chain combines TRBV5-6 with TRBJ2-1; D unresolved. From germline, CDR1 is SGHDT and CDR2 YYEEEE. The CDR3 loop spans 16 amino acids. Trimming stripped 5 bases from V and 0 bases from J, with 15 bases between. The DNA of the CDR3 is TGTGCCAGCAGTCGTCTCGCCACGAGCTCCTACAATGAGCAGTTCTTC. Translation: CASSRLATSSYNEQFF.

The chain recombines TRBV5-1 with TRBJ2-1; TRBD2 aligns across 10 bases. The CDR3 consists of 16 residues. CDR1 and CDR2 (germline): SGHRS, YFSETQ. The junction had 12 bases not matched to a gene; V was cut back by 4 bases and J by 8 bases. For the CDR3, the DNA is TGCGCCAGCAGCCTGGGGTTAGCGGGAGGAAGGGATGAGCAGTTCTTC. It translates to CASSLGLAGGRDEQFF.

This clonotype appeared many times. The chain has TRBV12-3 or TRBV12-4 and TRBJ1-2; D ambiguous. CDR3 length: 12 residues. The V end lost 4 bases, the J end lost 2 bases, and 5 bases lay between the germline ends. Here the CDR3 DNA reads TGTGCCAGCAGTTCCGGGAACTATGGCTACACCTTC. Its protein is CASSSGNYGYTF.

This chain links TRBV5-1 with TRBJ2-7; D is ambiguous. Trimming pared 1 base from V and 5 bases from J, leaving 7 bases between. CDR1 is SGHRS and CDR2 is YFSETQ in the germline V gene. CDR3 length: 12 amino acids. The DNA for the CDR3 is TGCGCCAGCAGCTTGAGTTCCCACGAGCAGTACTTC. This encodes CASSLSSHEQYF. Full variable domain (missing parts from reference TRBV5-1 and TRBJ2-7): KAGVTQTPRYLIKTRGQQVTLSCSPISGHRSVSWYQQTPGQGLQFLFEYFSETQRNKGNFPGRFSGRQFSNSRSEMNVSTLELGDSALYLCASSLSSHEQYFGPGTRLTVT.

This clonotype was observed a few times. The V gene is TRBV5-1, the J gene TRBJ2-7; 9 positions match TRBD1. The CDR3 has 15 residues. Trimming took 6 bases from V and 2 from J; bases not matched to a gene: 9. CDR1 and CDR2 (germline): SGHRS, YFSETQ. CDR3 protein: CASTTLGQGPYEQYF. Written as DNA, the CDR3 is TGCGCCAGCACCACCCTGGGACAGGGCCCCTACGAGCAGTACTTC.

This clonotype was recorded at least ten times. The chain carries TRBV7-3 and TRBJ1-5; TRBD1 is a possible D gene (5 bases). Trimming took 5 bases from V and 8 from J, leaving 13 bases between them. Germline CDR1 and CDR2: SGHTA and FQGTGA. The length of the CDR3 is 13 residues. The CDR3 loop reads CASSASRGEPQHF. CDR3 nucleotides: TGTGCCAGCAGCGCATCTAGGGGCGAGCCCCAGCATTTT.

This clonotype was counted only a few times. The chain joins TRBV3-1 to TRBJ1-4; D uncertain. V lost 1 base to trimming and J lost 7 bases, with 13 bases between them. Germline V gene sequence: CDR1 LGHDT, CDR2 YNNKEL (reference sequence). The CDR3 loop spans 15 amino acids. CDR3 sequence: CASSQGWPGGEKLFF. CDR3 nucleotide sequence: TGTGCCAGCAGCCAAGGGTGGCCCGGCGGTGAAAAACTGTTTTTT.

CDR3 sequence (DNA): TGTGCCAGCAGTAACAGGGGCGCCAATGAAAAACTGTTTTTT. This encodes CASSNRGANEKLFF. This sequence joins TRBV12-3 or TRBV12-4 and TRBJ1-4; the match to TRBD1 covers 7 bases. Unmatched junction bases numbered 5, after V lost 5 bases and J lost 5 bases. The length of the CDR3 is 14 residues.

There are a few counts of this clonotype. This chain uses TRBV10-1 with TRBJ2-2; TRBD1 matches at 9 bases. J gave up 4 bases and V 8 bases, and 8 bases lay outside the gene matches. The CDR3 runs to 15 residues. The germline gives CDR1 WNHNN, CDR2 SYGVQD (reference sequence). CDR3 sequence (DNA): TGCGCCAGCGGCCCCGGGACAGGGCTCACCGGGGAGCTGTTTTTT. It specifies CASGPGTGLTGELFF.

J is TRBJ2-1 and V is TRBV12-5, with a tentative D call TRBD2 (5 bases). With 5 bases removed from V and 2 bases from J, the gap between germline ends came to 25 bases. The CDR3 loop spans 19 amino acids. Germline CDR1 is LGHNT and CDR2 is FRNRAP. The CDR3 DNA reads TGTGCTAGTGGTCCATTCTTTACTAGGCGCAAGTTCGCCTACAATGAGCAGTTCTTC. This encodes CASGPFFTRRKFAYNEQFF.

This chain uses TRBV12-3 or TRBV12-4 with TRBJ2-1, with TRBD2 identical over 8 bases. V trimming: 5 bases; J trimming: 0 bases; junction bases outside the gene matches: 12. The CDR3 has 18 residues. CDR3 sequence reads: CASSPRERETSSYNEQFF. The CDR3, as DNA: TGTGCCAGCAGTCCCCGGGAGCGGGAGACGAGCTCCTACAATGAGCAGTTCTTC.

The chain links TRBV6-1 to TRBJ1-5; D is uncertain. Germline V gene lookup returns CDR1 MNHNS and CDR2 SASEGT. The CDR3 totals 18 residues. V gave up 0 bases and J gave up 1 base, with 16 bases separating them. In DNA, the CDR3 is TGTGCCAGCAGTGAAGCCTTGGCAGGCCCCTTAAGCAATCAGCCCCAGCATTTT. Its translation is CASSEALAGPLSNQPQHF.

The V and J genes are TRBV11-2 and TRBJ2-5, with 9 positions matching TRBD1. Losses at the gene ends were 8 bases for V and 9 bases for J; bases not matched to a gene: 10. The CDR3 runs 13 residues. CDR1 is SGHAT and CDR2 is FQNNGV in the germline V gene. The CDR3 loop reads CASSGQGSIAQYF. The CDR3 nucleotides are TGTGCCAGCTCTGGACAGGGGAGTATAGCCCAGTACTTC.

This clonotype was recorded a few times. This chain links TRBV29-1 with TRBJ2-3; possibly TRBD1 for D (6 bases). The CDR3 is 13 amino acids. V was trimmed by 6 bases and J by 5 bases, leaving 15 bases between them. CDR1 SQVTM and CDR2 ANQGSEA come from the germline V gene. CDR3 DNA: TGCAGCGTGTGCCCAGGGGTTCTAGATACGCAGTATTTT. It codes for CSVCPGVLDTQYF.

The chain has TRBV20-1 and TRBJ2-1; possible D gene TRBD2, 5 bases. The V gene lost 7 bases and the J gene lost 7 bases, with 20 bases spanning the gap. The CDR3 consists of 14 residues. Per germline, CDR1 DFQATT and CDR2 SNEGSKA (reference sequence). CDR3 bases: TGCAGTGGCATAGAGGACTGGCGTAGGAATGAGCAGTTCTTC. Translation: CSGIEDWRRNEQFF.

This clonotype was seen a handful of times. The chain has TRBV20-1 and TRBJ2-1; 11 bases map to TRBD2. Germline assignment: CDR1 DFQATT and CDR2 SNEGSKA (reference sequence). J gave up 2 bases and V 5 bases, and 8 bases lay outside the gene matches. The CDR3 covers 16 residues. This chain's CDR3 is CSAGAISGRAYNEQFF. CDR3 coding DNA: TGCAGTGCTGGAGCCATTAGCGGGAGGGCCTACAATGAGCAGTTCTTC.

This clonotype has more than one count but fewer than ten. The chain uses TRBV7-8 and TRBJ2-7; D perhaps matches TRBD1 (5 bases). Between the trimmed V and J ends, which lost 6 bases and 0 bases, there was a span of 24 bases. CDR3 size: 18 residues. Germline CDR1 is SGHVS and CDR2 is FQNEAQ. CDR3 protein: CASRRAWGGRVSSYEQYF. The DNA of the CDR3 is TGTGCCAGCAGACGAGCGTGGGGCGGCAGGGTATCCTCCTACGAGCAGTACTTC.

Only a few counts were recorded for this clonotype. V usage is TRBV27 and J usage is TRBJ1-1; TRBD1 might be the D (5 bases). V lost 6 bases, J lost 2 bases, and 28 bases lay in between. The CDR3 covers 19 residues. Germline CDR1 reads MNHEY; CDR2 reads SMNVEV (reference sequence). CDR3 in amino acids: CASRVWAGSGFTRNTEAFF. CDR3 DNA sequence: TGTGCCAGCAGAGTTTGGGCAGGGTCAGGGTTCACTCGAAACACTGAAGCTTTCTTT.

This clonotype was recorded a few times. V and J are TRBV29-1 and TRBJ1-2; maybe TRBD1 (6 bases). V gave up 6 bases and J gave up 7 bases, with 18 bases separating them. The CDR3 spans 13 residues. The germline gives CDR1 SQVTM, CDR2 ANQGSEA. The CDR3 reads CSVGRTGFAGYTF. In DNA, the CDR3 is TGCAGCGTGGGTCGAACAGGGTTTGCTGGCTACACCTTC. Variable domain in full (rest from reference TRBV29-1 and TRBJ1-2): SAVISQKPSRDICQRGTSLTIQCQVDSQVTMMFWYRQQPGQSLTLIATANQGSEATYESGFVIDKFPISRPNLTFSTLTVSNMSPEDSSIYLCSVGRTGFAGYTFGSGTRLTVV.

The J gene is TRBJ2-5, the V gene TRBV20-1; D gene unclear. V gave up 4 bases and J gave up 2 bases, with 14 bases separating them. CDR3 length: 14 amino acids. Per the germline V gene, CDR1 is DFQATT and CDR2 is SNEGSKA (reference sequence). For the CDR3, the DNA is TGCAGTGCTACCCTCTCCGAATATCAAGAGACCCAGTACTTC. Amino acid sequence: CSATLSEYQETQYF.

This clonotype was picked up many times. The J gene is TRBJ2-1, the V gene TRBV6-5; D is ambiguous. V gave up 0 bases and J gave up 4 bases, with 4 bases separating them. The germline V gene encodes CDR1 MNHEY and CDR2 SVGAGI. The CDR3 spans 13 residues. CDR3 nucleotide sequence: TGTGCCAGCAGTTACTCCCGTTACAATGAGCAGTTCTTC. Its translation is CASSYSRYNEQFF.

With respect to this clonotype: With a much larger clone just one base away, this may be a read error. The conserved closing phenylalanine or tryptophan is absent in this CDR3, likely reflecting a read error. The chain combines TRBV28 with TRBJ2-1; 7 positions match TRBD1. This CDR3 has 15 amino acids. Germline CDR1 and CDR2: MDHEN and SYDVKM. V trimming: 7 bases; J trimming: 1 base; junction bases outside the gene matches: 7. The CDR3 nucleotides are TGTGCCAGCAATGGACAGGCCAGATCCTACAATGAGCAGTTCTTG. This translates into CASNGQARSYNEQFL.

The chain links TRBV5-6 to TRBJ1-5, with 7 bases fitting TRBD1. The CDR3 has 18 amino acids. Germline trimming cut 0 bases from V and 3 bases from J; bases unmatched to any gene: 12. The germline V gene encodes CDR1 SGHDT and CDR2 YYEEEE. The CDR3 nucleotides read TGTGCCAGCAGCTTGGAGGGGGCCGACAGTTCCCCCAATCAGCCCCAGCATTTT. Protein sequence: CASSLEGADSSPNQPQHF.

This clonotype was recorded a few times. The rearrangement joins TRBV4-2 to TRBJ2-5, with 9 bases that match TRBD2. Trimming removed 0 bases from V and 7 bases from J; junction bases left unmatched: 12. Germline V gene sequence: CDR1 LGHNA, CDR2 YNFKEQ. The CDR3 runs 17 residues. CDR3 amino acids: CASSQEFSSGTKVTQYF. DNA of the CDR3: TGTGCCAGCAGCCAAGAGTTCTCTAGCGGGACGAAGGTGACCCAGTACTTC.

This clonotype was detected a few times. This chain links TRBV3-1 with TRBJ2-5; 9 nucleotides agree with TRBD2. The CDR3 sequence is 15 residues long. Germline V gives CDR1 LGHDT, CDR2 YNNKEL (reference sequence). The V gene end was trimmed by 0 bases and the J gene end by 4 bases; junction bases not matched to a gene: 3. In nucleotides, the CDR3 is TGTGCCAGCAGCCAAGATACACTAGCGGGAGAGACCCAGTACTTC. It translates to CASSQDTLAGETQYF.

In its sample, this clonotype was seen a few times. The CDR3 region has the DNA TGCGCCAGCGGGCGGAGCTCCTACGAGCAGTACTTC. Amino acid sequence: CASGRSSYEQYF. This sequence joins TRBV5-1 and TRBJ2-7; D is undetermined. This CDR3 is built from 12 residues. V shed 7 bases and J shed 0 bases, with 8 bases lying between them. The germline gives CDR1 SGHRS, CDR2 YFSETQ.

The chain combines TRBV28 with TRBJ1-2, with 10 bases matching TRBD1. V lost 5 bases and J lost 7; bases outside the gene matches: 4. Germline-derived CDR1 and CDR2 are MDHEN and SYDVKM. The CDR3 has 13 residues. CDR3 in amino acids: CASSRDRGSGYTF. Written as DNA, the CDR3 is TGTGCCAGCAGTCGGGACAGGGGCTCTGGCTACACCTTC.

This clonotype was seen repeatedly, ten times or more. This chain connects TRBV27 to TRBJ2-1; TRBD2 aligns across 12 bases. Germline CDR1 MNHEY, CDR2 SMNVEV (reference sequence). The V segment lost 6 bases and the J segment 9 bases; nucleotides outside the gene matches: 15. This CDR3 comprises 17 residues. CDR3 coding DNA: TGTGCCAGCAGATCTTTCTGGACTAGCGGGGCCCGTGGTGAGCAGTTCTTC. It is translated as CASRSFWTSGARGEQFF.